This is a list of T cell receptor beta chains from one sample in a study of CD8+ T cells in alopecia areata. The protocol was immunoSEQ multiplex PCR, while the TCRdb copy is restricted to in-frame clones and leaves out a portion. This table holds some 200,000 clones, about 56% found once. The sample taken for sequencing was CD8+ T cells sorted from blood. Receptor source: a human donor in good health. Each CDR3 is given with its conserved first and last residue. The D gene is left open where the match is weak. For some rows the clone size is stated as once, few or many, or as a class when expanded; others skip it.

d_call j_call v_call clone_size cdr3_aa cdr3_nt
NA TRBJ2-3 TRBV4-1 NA CASSQDPTDTQYF TGCGCCAGCAGCCAAGATCCTACAGATACGCAGTATTTT
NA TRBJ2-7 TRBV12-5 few CASGLGDYEQYF TGTGCTAGTGGTTTGGGAGACTACGAGCAGTACTTC
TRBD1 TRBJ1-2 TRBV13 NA CASREGTGANYGYTF TGTGCCAGCAGGGAAGGGACAGGGGCCAACTATGGCTACACCTTC
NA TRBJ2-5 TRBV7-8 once CASSSHGVLNF TGTGCCAGCAGCTCCCACGGCGTCCTCAACTTC
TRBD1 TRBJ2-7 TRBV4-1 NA CASSQWSGTGGLGEQYF TGCGCCAGCAGCCAATGGTCCGGGACAGGGGGTCTGGGGGAGCAGTACTTC
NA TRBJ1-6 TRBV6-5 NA CASSSPRDRVRPLHF TGTGCCAGCAGTTCACCCAGGGACCGCGTAAGGCCCCTCCACTTT
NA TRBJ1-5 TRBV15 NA CATSRERQVNQPQHF TGTGCCACCAGCAGAGAGAGGCAGGTTAATCAGCCCCAGCATTTT
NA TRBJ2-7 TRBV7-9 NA CASSPTSQGLGGEQYF TGTGCCAGCAGCCCCACCTCACAGGGCCTTGGAGGCGAGCAGTACTTC
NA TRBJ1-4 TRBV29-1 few CSAWVLQVNGEKLFF TGCAGCGCTTGGGTTCTACAGGTTAATGGTGAAAAACTGTTTTTT
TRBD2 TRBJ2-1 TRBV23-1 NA CASSQHPLLAGDNEQFF TGCGCCAGCAGTCAACACCCATTACTAGCGGGGGATAATGAGCAGTTCTTC
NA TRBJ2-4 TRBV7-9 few CASSPRAVDTYLAKNIQYF TGTGCCAGCAGCCCTCGGGCGGTCGATACATACCTAGCCAAAAACATTCAGTACTTC
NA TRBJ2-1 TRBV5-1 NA CASSLGEWQFF TGCGCCAGCAGCTTGGGAGAGTGGCAGTTCTTC
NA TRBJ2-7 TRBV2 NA CASSGQTATYEQYF TGTGCCAGCAGTGGGCAGACAGCCACCTACGAGCAGTACTTC
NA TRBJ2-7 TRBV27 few CASSLSPGSYEQYF TGTGCCAGCAGTTTATCACCGGGGTCCTACGAGCAGTACTTC
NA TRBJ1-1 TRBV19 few CASSMDALEAFF TGTGCCAGTAGTATGGACGCCCTTGAAGCTTTCTTT
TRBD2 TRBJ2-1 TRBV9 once CASSDGTSGGLLRNEQFF TGTGCCAGCAGCGATGGGACTAGCGGGGGGCTCTTGCGCAATGAGCAGTTCTTC
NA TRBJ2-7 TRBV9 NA CASSGDTYEQYF TGTGCCAGCAGCGGCGATACGTACGAGCAGTACTTC
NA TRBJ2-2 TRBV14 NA CASSQDTEEAGELFF TGTGCCAGCAGCCAAGACACGGAAGAGGCCGGGGAGCTGTTTTTT
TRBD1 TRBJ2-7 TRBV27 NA CASSFGDRGRDEQYF TGTGCCAGCAGTTTTGGGGACAGGGGACGGGACGAGCAGTACTTC
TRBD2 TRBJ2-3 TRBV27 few CASSLAPGLAGTDTQYF TGTGCCAGCAGTTTGGCACCGGGACTAGCGGGCACAGATACGCAGTATTTT
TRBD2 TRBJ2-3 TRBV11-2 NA CASSPYLAGGLPSTDTQYF TGTGCCAGCAGCCCCTATCTAGCGGGGGGCCTGCCCAGCACAGATACGCAGTATTTT
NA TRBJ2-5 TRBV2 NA CASSGLAGSGETQYF TGTGCCAGCAGTGGTTTAGCTGGCTCGGGAGAGACCCAGTACTTC
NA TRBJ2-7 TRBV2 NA CASLGKANEQYF TGTGCCAGCCTTGGCAAGGCAAACGAGCAGTACTTC
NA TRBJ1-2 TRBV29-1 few CSVEAQEQGSDGYTF TGCAGCGTTGAAGCCCAGGAACAGGGCTCGGATGGCTACACCTTC